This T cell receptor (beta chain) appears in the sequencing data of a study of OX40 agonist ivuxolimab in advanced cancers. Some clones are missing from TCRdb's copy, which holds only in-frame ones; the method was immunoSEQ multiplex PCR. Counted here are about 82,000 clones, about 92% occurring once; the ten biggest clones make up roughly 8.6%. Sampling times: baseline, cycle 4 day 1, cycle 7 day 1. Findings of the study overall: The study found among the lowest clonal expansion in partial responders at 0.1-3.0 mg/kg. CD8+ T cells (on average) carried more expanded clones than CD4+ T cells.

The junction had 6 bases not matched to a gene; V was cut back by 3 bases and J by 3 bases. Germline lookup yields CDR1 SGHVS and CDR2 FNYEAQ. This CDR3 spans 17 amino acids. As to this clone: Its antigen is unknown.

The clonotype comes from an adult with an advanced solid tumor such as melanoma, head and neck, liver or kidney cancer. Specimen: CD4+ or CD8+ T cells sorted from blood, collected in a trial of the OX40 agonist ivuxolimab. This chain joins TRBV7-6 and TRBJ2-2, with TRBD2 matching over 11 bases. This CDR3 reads CASSLPSGGTHTGELFF. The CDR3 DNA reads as TGTGCCAGCAGCTTGCCTAGCGGGGGGACGCACACCGGGGAGCTGTTTTTT.